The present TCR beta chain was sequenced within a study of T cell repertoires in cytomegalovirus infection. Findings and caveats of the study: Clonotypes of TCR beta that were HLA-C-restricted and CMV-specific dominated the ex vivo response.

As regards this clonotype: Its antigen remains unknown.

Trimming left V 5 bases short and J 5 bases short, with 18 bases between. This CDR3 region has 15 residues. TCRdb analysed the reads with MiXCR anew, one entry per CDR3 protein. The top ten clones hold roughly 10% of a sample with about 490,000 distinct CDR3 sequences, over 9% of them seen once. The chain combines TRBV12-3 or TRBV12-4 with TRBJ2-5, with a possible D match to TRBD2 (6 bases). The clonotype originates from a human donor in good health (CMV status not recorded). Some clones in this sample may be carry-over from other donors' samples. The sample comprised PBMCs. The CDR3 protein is CASSLGTPETETQYF. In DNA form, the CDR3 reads TGTGCCAGCAGTCTCGGGACTCCTGAAACCGAGACCCAGTACTTC.